Shown below are 8 T cell receptor beta chains from a single sample sequenced in a study of blood T cells in healthy people across ages. Through a sample-barcoded 5' primer and a J-beta primer mix, a second PCR was run for roughly 6 to 11 cycles. TCRdb called the 5' RACE reads again in MiXCR, with one record for every CDR3 protein. Of hundreds of thousands of distinct CDR3 sequences in the sample, approximately 30% were seen once. The sample consisted of blood. Receptors were obtained from an elderly woman in good health.

DNA for the CDR3: TGTGCCTGGAGTGTTCGGGACACCATATATTTT. This codes for CAWSVRDTIYF. The chain links TRBV30 to TRBJ1-3; D gene uncertain. The CDR3 is 11 residues long. V gave up 0 bases and J gave up 8 bases, with 5 bases separating them. Germline assignment: CDR1 GTSNPN and CDR2 SVGIG (reference sequence).

Many counts were recorded for this clonotype. J is TRBJ1-5 and V is TRBV12-3 or TRBV12-4; D is ambiguous. The CDR3 extends over 14 amino acids. Trimming left V 8 bases short and J 1 base short, with 12 bases between. The CDR3 reads CASGFEASNQPQHF. The DNA of the CDR3 is TGTGCCAGCGGATTTGAGGCAAGCAATCAGCCCCAGCATTTT.

Concerning this clonotype itself: A read error may be the cause here, since a much bigger clone is one base away. This chain uses TRBV29-1 with TRBJ2-5, with a possible D match to TRBD2 (5 bases). CDR1 SQVTM and CDR2 ANQGSEA come from the germline V gene. The CDR3 is 12 residues long. CDR3 loop: CSGEGGRETQYF. The DNA for the CDR3 is TGCAGCGGTGAAGGTGGGAGAGAGACCCAGTACTTC.

The chain couples TRBV10-3 to TRBJ1-1; 7 bases fit TRBD1. Looked up from germline, CDR1 is ENHRY and CDR2 is SYGVKD. This CDR3 has 13 residues. The J segment lost 4 bases and the V segment lost 10 bases, leaving 9 bases of the junction unmatched. CDR3 sequence reads: CASRQGAGTEAFF. Here the CDR3 DNA reads TGTGCCAGCCGACAGGGTGCGGGCACTGAAGCTTTCTTT.

The chain links TRBV20-1 to TRBJ2-3, with D perhaps given as TRBD1 or TRBD2 (6 bases each). With 3 bases removed from V and 7 bases from J, the gap between germline ends came to 17 bases. CDR3 size: 14 residues. Germline V gene data show CDR1 as DFQATT and CDR2 as SNEGSKA (reference sequence). DNA for the CDR3: TGCAGTGCTAGGGTAGGGGGGTTTGTGAATACGCAGTATTTT. Residues: CSARVGGFVNTQYF.

In its sample, this clonotype was seen a few times. At one end, the junction sequence differs from germline, possibly due to a read error. The chain links TRBV20-1 to TRBJ2-3, with TRBD2 identical over 8 bases. Germline CDR1 DFQATT, CDR2 SNEGSKA (reference sequence). The CDR3 is made up of 15 amino acids. The CDR3: CSARGVAGNPDTQYF. CDR3 in DNA: TGCAGTGCCAGAGGAGTAGCGGGAAACCCAGATACGCAGTATTTT.

This clonotype has at least ten counts. The chain links TRBV5-5 to TRBJ1-2; 8 positions match TRBD1. The junction had 5 bases not matched to a gene; V was cut back by 3 bases and J by 1 base. This CDR3 is built from 15 residues. CDR1 and CDR2 (germline): SGHKS, YYEKEE (reference sequence). CDR3 bases: TGTGCCAGCAGCTCCGGGACAGGAGTTAACTATGGCTACACCTTC. It encodes CASSSGTGVNYGYTF. Supplemented by reference TRBV5-5 and TRBJ1-2, the full variable domain reads DAGVTQSPTHLIKTRGQQVTLRCSPISGHKSVSWYQQVLGQGPQFIFQYYEKEERGRGNFPDRFSARQFPNYSSELNVNALLLGDSALYLCASSSGTGVNYGYTFGSGTRLTVV.

Remarks on this clonotype: Just one base apart from a much larger clone, this may be a read error. The V and J genes are TRBV4-2 and TRBJ1-6; perhaps TRBD1 as D (5 bases). V dropped 1 base and J dropped 8 bases, with 6 bases sitting between them. The germline gives CDR1 LGHNA, CDR2 YNFKEQ. This CDR3 has 13 amino acids. CDR3 DNA: TGTGCCAGCAGCCAAGGACAGCATTCACCCCTCCACTTT. Amino acid sequence: CASSQGQHSPLHF.